Listed below are T cell receptor beta chains from one sample, sequenced in a study of T cell responses to AZD1222 COVID-19 vaccine. Sequenced by immunoSEQ multiplex PCR; TCRdb stores in-frame clones only, minus some. The sample has more than 120,000 clones; roughly 90% are singletons. The source was peripheral blood, collected 28 days after the second dose of the MenACWY control vaccine. Every receptor here comes from an adult who received the MenACWY meningococcal vaccine as a control. CDR3s include the opening cysteine and the closing phenylalanine or tryptophan. Each record gives: clone size, D gene, V gene, J gene, CDR3 DNA, CDR3 protein. The D gene is left open where the match is weak. Size values are once, few and many counts, or a class for expanded clones, and some rows have none.

.	.	TRBV29-1	TRBJ2-5	TGCAGCGTTGTAAGCCAGAGAGTGACCCAGTACTTC	CSVVSQRVTQYF
.	TRBD1	TRBV5-1	TRBJ2-1	TGCGCCAGCAGCCAGACAGGGGGCAGCTACAATGAGCAGTTCTTC	CASSQTGGSYNEQFF
.	.	TRBV5-6	TRBJ2-1	TGTGCCAGCAGCTTGTTCTTGGCAGCGGGCGACGGGTCCAATGAGCAGTTCTTC	CASSLFLAAGDGSNEQFF
.	TRBD1	TRBV28	TRBJ1-5	TGTGCCAGCAGTTCCGACAGGGGGCGTCGTCAGCCCCAGCATTTT	CASSSDRGRRQPQHF
.	TRBD1	TRBV6-5	TRBJ1-1	TGTTCCAGCGGGACAGGGCTGGGTACTGAAGCTTTCTTT	CSSGTGLGTEAFF
.	.	TRBV13	TRBJ1-1	TGTGCCAGCAGCCTCCTCCAGGGCACTGAAGCTTTCTTT	CASSLLQGTEAFF
.	.	TRBV30	TRBJ1-1	TGTGCCTGGATGGGGAGCACTGAAGCTTTCTTT	CAWMGSTEAFF
.	.	TRBV6-6	TRBJ1-5	TGTGCCAGCAGTTACTCGAGCCAGGGTAGCAATCAGCCCCAGCATTTT	CASSYSSQGSNQPQHF
.	TRBD1	TRBV11-3	TRBJ1-1	TGTGCCAGCAGCCCACGACAGGGGGTGAACACTGAAGCTTTCTTT	CASSPRQGVNTEAFF
.	TRBD1	TRBV6-5	TRBJ2-5	TGTGCCAGCAATCGACAGGGCCGGCAAGAGACCCAGTACTTC	CASNRQGRQETQYF
.	.	TRBV27	TRBJ2-7	TGTGCCAGCAGGGGCGGACGGAGCTCCTACGAGCAGTACTTC	CASRGGRSSYEQYF
.	.	TRBV5-1	TRBJ2-5	TGCGCCAGCTGCTGTCCCTCCGGGACCCGGGAGACCCAGTACTTC	CASCCPSGTRETQYF
.	TRBD1	TRBV19	TRBJ2-7	TGTGCCAGTAGTAGGGACAGGGGGATCTACGAGCAGTACTTC	CASSRDRGIYEQYF
once	TRBD1	TRBV11-2	TRBJ1-2	TGTGCCAGCAGCTGGGACAGGGGAGACGATGGCTACACCTTC	CASSWDRGDDGYTF
.	TRBD2	TRBV7-7	TRBJ2-5	TGTGCTAGCAGCTTGGGGGCCGGGACTAGTGGTTCCGAGACCCAGTACTTC	CASSLGAGTSGSETQYF
.	.	TRBV12-3/TRBV12-4	TRBJ1-3	TGTGCCAGCAGCCTCCGGGAGCGACGTGGGCATTTT	CASSLRERRGHF
.	TRBD2	TRBV30	TRBJ2-3	TGTGCCTGGGGGACTAGCGGTTGGGTCTATTTT	CAWGTSGWVYF
.	TRBD1	TRBV7-2	TRBJ1-5	TGTGCCAGCAGCTTTTCGACAGGGCACAATCAGCCCCAGCATTTT	CASSFSTGHNQPQHF
.	.	TRBV28	TRBJ2-7	TGTGCCAGCAACCCCTGGGGGCACCCCAAGGGCGAGCAGTACTTC	CASNPWGHPKGEQYF
.	TRBD1	TRBV7-9	TRBJ2-7	TGTGCCAGCAGCTTAATGGGACAGACATCCTACGAGCAGTACTTC	CASSLMGQTSYEQYF
.	.	TRBV28	TRBJ2-7	TGTGCCAGCAGTCTAGCCGGAGGACAGCTCATCTCCTACGAGCAGTACTTC	CASSLAGGQLISYEQYF
.	.	TRBV4-1	TRBJ2-1	TGCGCCAGCAGCCAAGCTGTCGGTGAGCAGTTCTTC	CASSQAVGEQFF
.	.	TRBV11-1	TRBJ1-2	TGTGCCAGCAGCCAACGACTCTATGGCTACACCTTC	CASSQRLYGYTF
.	.	TRBV14	TRBJ1-2	TGTGCCAGCAGCCCCGTTCTCGGATACGGGTCATATGGCTACACCTTC	CASSPVLGYGSYGYTF
.	.	TRBV5-1	TRBJ1-2	TGCGCCAGCAGCTTGATAGGGAACTATGGCTACACCTTC	CASSLIGNYGYTF
.	TRBD1	TRBV27	TRBJ1-2	TGTGCCAGCAGTTTATTTGGCGGACAGGGGGCAGGGTATGGCTACACCTTC	CASSLFGGQGAGYGYTF
.	TRBD1	TRBV6-4	TRBJ2-7	TGTGCCAGCCGGGATGCGACAGGGGGCTCCCACGAGCAGTACTTC	CASRDATGGSHEQYF
.	.	TRBV6-5	TRBJ2-7	TGTGCCAGCAGTTATGGGACGGGCTACGAGCAGTACTTC	CASSYGTGYEQYF
.	TRBD1	TRBV18	TRBJ2-7	TGTGCCAGCTCACCCAACGGACAGGGGTCGGAGCAGTACTTC	CASSPNGQGSEQYF
.	.	TRBV28	TRBJ1-2	TGTGCCAGCAGTTTATCCAGAGACTATGGCTACACCTTC	CASSLSRDYGYTF
.	TRBD1	TRBV24-1	TRBJ1-2	TGTGCCACCAGCGAGACAGGGGGCTCCTATGGCTACACCTTC	CATSETGGSYGYTF
.	TRBD2	TRBV5-6	TRBJ2-7	TGTGCCAGCAGCTTGGATAGCGGGAGGGTCGCGCAGTACTTC	CASSLDSGRVAQYF
.	TRBD1	TRBV4-1	TRBJ2-7	TGCGCCAGCAGCCAAGGGACAGGGGTTAACGAGCAGTACTTC	CASSQGTGVNEQYF
once	.	TRBV6-5	TRBJ1-1	TGTGCCAGCAGTTCCGCGGACAGTGAAGCTTTCTTT	CASSSADSEAFF
.	.	TRBV11-3	TRBJ1-1	TGTGCCAGCAGCTTGGTGGCCGGGGCTGAAGCTTTCTTT	CASSLVAGAEAFF
.	.	TRBV28	TRBJ1-1	TGTGCCAGCAGTTTGTTAGTGAACACTGAAGCTTTCTTT	CASSLLVNTEAFF
.	.	TRBV5-1	TRBJ1-1	TGCGCCAGCAGCTGGGATTCCCGACACAACACTGAAGCTTTCTTT	CASSWDSRHNTEAFF
.	TRBD1	TRBV6-5	TRBJ1-1	TGTGCCAGCAGACAGGGGGCAGGGAACACTGAAGCTTTCTTT	CASRQGAGNTEAFF
.	.	TRBV5-1	TRBJ1-2	TGCGCCAGCAGCTTTTCCGGGGAGGCCCCCTATGGCTACACCTTC	CASSFSGEAPYGYTF
.	.	TRBV23-1	TRBJ1-1	TGCGCCAGCAAGAGGACACCAATAACCACTGAAGCTTTCTTT	CASKRTPITTEAFF
.	TRBD1	TRBV6-2/TRBV6-3	TRBJ1-5	TGTGCCAGCAGTGATCCTGTCGGACAGGGGTTTCAGCCCCAGCATTTT	CASSDPVGQGFQPQHF
.	.	TRBV6-5	TRBJ1-4	TGTGCCAGCAGTTACTCGGTGCCGGGGTCCGATGAAAAACTGTTTTTT	CASSYSVPGSDEKLFF
.	.	TRBV6-5	TRBJ1-2	TGTGCCAGCAGGACCGCAACGGACAGCCACTATGGCTACACCTTC	CASRTATDSHYGYTF
.	.	TRBV7-8	TRBJ2-5	TGTGCCAGCAGCCACACGCGGGGCCAAGAGACCCAGTACTTC	CASSHTRGQETQYF
few	.	TRBV5-1	TRBJ2-1	TGCGCCAGCAGCTTGGGGCAGGCCAACAATGAGCAGTTCTTC	CASSLGQANNEQFF
once	.	TRBV6-2/TRBV6-3	TRBJ1-3	TGTGCCAGCAGTTGCCTTCGGGGGCTCTCTGGAAACACCATATATTTT	CASSCLRGLSGNTIYF
.	.	TRBV4-3	TRBJ1-1	TGCGCCAGCAGCCAACACGGACTGAACACTGAAGCTTTCTTT	CASSQHGLNTEAFF
.	.	TRBV28	TRBJ2-7	TGTGCCAGTCAGACCGGGGGACGCAACGAGCAGTACTTC	CASQTGGRNEQYF
.	TRBD1	TRBV5-1	TRBJ1-1	TGCGCCAGCAGCCGTCAAGGGACAGGTATGAACACTGAAGCTTTCTTT	CASSRQGTGMNTEAFF
few	TRBD2	TRBV7-9	TRBJ2-7	TGTGCCAGCAGCTTTGAGCGGGCTAGCGGGATATACGAGCAGTACTTC	CASSFERASGIYEQYF
.	.	TRBV7-9	TRBJ1-2	TGTGCCAGCAGCCAAGGACAAAACGATAACTATGGCTACACCTTC	CASSQGQNDNYGYTF
.	.	TRBV7-8	TRBJ2-6	TGTGCCAGCAGCCCCCTTGATCCCTCCTCTGGGGCCAACGTCCTGACTTTC	CASSPLDPSSGANVLTF
.	.	TRBV19	TRBJ2-7	TGTGCCAGTAGGCAACCGGGACCACACTCCTACGAGCAGTACTTC	CASRQPGPHSYEQYF